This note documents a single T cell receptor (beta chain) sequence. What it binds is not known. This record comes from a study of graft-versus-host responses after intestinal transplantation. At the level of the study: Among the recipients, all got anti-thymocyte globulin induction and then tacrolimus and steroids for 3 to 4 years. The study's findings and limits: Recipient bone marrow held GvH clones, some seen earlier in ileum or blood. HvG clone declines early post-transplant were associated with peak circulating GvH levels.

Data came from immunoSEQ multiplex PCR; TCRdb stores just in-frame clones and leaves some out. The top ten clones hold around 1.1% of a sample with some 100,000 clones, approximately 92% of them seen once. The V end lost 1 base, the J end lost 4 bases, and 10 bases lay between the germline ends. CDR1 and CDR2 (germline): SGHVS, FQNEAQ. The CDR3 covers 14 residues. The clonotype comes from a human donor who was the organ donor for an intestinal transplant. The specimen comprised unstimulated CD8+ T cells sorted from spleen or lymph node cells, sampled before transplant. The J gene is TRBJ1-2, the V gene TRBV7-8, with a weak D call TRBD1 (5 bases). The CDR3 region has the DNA TGTGCCAGCAGCTTAGAGGGGTTGGGCTATGGCTACACCTTC. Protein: CASSLEGLGYGYTF.